The entry below describes one TCR beta chain. Antigen unknown. These data belong to a study of T cell responses to AZD1222 COVID-19 vaccine. Study-wide findings and caveats: No day 14 peak samples; only post-peak repertoires were characterized.

V was pared by 7 bases and J by 0 bases, with 12 bases between. The CDR3 runs 14 residues. Germline V gene data show CDR1 as MRHNA and CDR2 as SNTAGT. Here immunoSEQ multiplex PCR was the method, and the copy in TCRdb shows in-frame clones only, minus some. The sample yields 95,000 to 100,000 clones, about four fifths seen once. The receptor's source is an adult who received the AZD1222 COVID-19 vaccine. The chain carries TRBV6-4 and TRBJ1-1; no firm D call. This material consisted of peripheral blood, taken 28 days after the second AZD1222 dose. Here the CDR3 reads CASKLQAMNTEAFF. Written as DNA, the CDR3 is TGTGCCAGCAAGTTGCAGGCGATGAACACTGAAGCTTTCTTT.